These 24 T cell receptor beta chains were sequenced from one sample in a study of blood T cell repertoires in COVID-19. Sequenced by immunoSEQ multiplex PCR; TCRdb stores in-frame clones only, minus some. This table holds about 250,000 clones, approximately 82% found once. Specimen: peripheral blood. All receptors come from a man in his forties with active or convalescent COVID-19.

J is TRBJ1-1 and V is TRBV7-8; the D gene is possibly TRBD1 (5 bases). Trimming shortened V by 1 base and J by 4 bases, and 10 bases separated the two germline ends. The CDR3 spans 14 residues. CDR1 is SGHVS and CDR2 is FQNEAQ in the germline V gene. CDR3 amino acids: CASSLGGALTEAFF. The CDR3 region has the DNA TGTGCCAGCAGCTTAGGCGGGGCCCTCACTGAAGCTTTCTTT.

This clone turned up a few times. V is TRBV5-8 and J is TRBJ1-5; no definite D call. The germline V and J ends were trimmed by 0 bases and 6 bases, with 13 bases remaining between them. The CDR3 sequence is 15 residues long. CDR1 is SGHTS, CDR2 YDEGEE, per germline. CDR3 sequence reads: CASSLGWGGGQPQHF. CDR3 bases: TGTGCCAGCAGCTTGGGGTGGGGAGGTGGTCAGCCCCAGCATTTT.

The chain recombines TRBV7-2 with TRBJ1-1; a possible D gene is TRBD1 (6 bases). The germline V gene has CDR1 SGHTA and CDR2 FQGNSA. CDR3 length: 14 residues. The ends were cut back, 1 base at V and 4 bases at J, with 10 bases in the middle. The CDR3 DNA reads as TGTGCCAGCAGCTTAGACAGGGTCTCCACTGAAGCTTTCTTT. It encodes CASSLDRVSTEAFF.

The chain uses TRBV5-5 and TRBJ2-3, with a possible D match to TRBD1 (5 bases). This CDR3 is 15 amino acids long. The germline V gene has CDR1 SGHKS and CDR2 YYEKEE (reference sequence). The germline V and J ends were trimmed by 0 bases and 3 bases, with 11 bases remaining between them. The CDR3 protein is CASSLDAGLTDTQYF. The CDR3 nucleotides read TGTGCCAGCAGCTTGGATGCAGGGTTGACAGATACGCAGTATTTT.

J is TRBJ1-1 and V is TRBV3-1 (or the pseudogene TRBV3-2), with D unresolved. The CDR3 runs 15 residues. The germline CDR1 and CDR2 sequences are LGHDT and YNNKEL (reference sequence). The V gene lost 0 bases and the J gene lost 3 bases, with 11 bases spanning the gap. The CDR3 is CASSQDRGRDTEAFF. The CDR3 nucleotides are TGTGCCAGCAGCCAAGATCGGGGAAGAGACACTGAAGCTTTCTTT.

This rearrangement joins TRBV19 to TRBJ2-5; 8 nucleotides align to TRBD1. The CDR3 extends over 14 amino acids. Per the germline V gene, CDR1 is LNHDA and CDR2 is SQIVND (reference sequence). Losses at the gene ends were 4 bases for V and 1 base for J; bases not matched to a gene: 2. The CDR3 reads CASSTQGAQETQYF. The CDR3 bases are TGTGCCAGTAGTACGCAGGGGGCCCAAGAGACCCAGTACTTC.

The chain is built from TRBV5-4 and TRBJ1-4; 7 nucleotides match TRBD1. The CDR3 spans 15 residues. In germline, CDR1 is SGHNT, CDR2 YYREEE (reference sequence). After removal of 3 bases from V and 7 bases from J, the junction contained 9 bases not matched to a gene. The CDR3 sequence is CASSYRTGEGEKLFF. For the CDR3, the DNA is TGTGCCAGCAGCTACCGGACAGGAGAAGGTGAAAAACTGTTTTTT.

The V gene is TRBV30, the J gene TRBJ2-1; TRBD2 aligns across 9 bases. Trimming took 8 bases from V and 7 from J; bases not matched to a gene: 12. Germline V gene lookup returns CDR1 GTSNPN and CDR2 SVGIG (reference sequence). This CDR3 has 14 amino acids. CDR3 amino acids: CAGPSAGGGNEQFF. The CDR3 nucleotides are TGTGCCGGCCCTTCAGCGGGGGGAGGAAATGAGCAGTTCTTC. Based on the CDR3 plus reference TRBV30 and TRBJ2-1, the full variable domain is SQTIHQWPATLVQPVGSPLSLECTVEGTSNPNLYWYRQAAGRGLQLLFYSVGIGQISSEVPQNLSASRPQDRQFILSSKKLLLSDSGFYLCAGPSAGGGNEQFFGPGTRLTVL.

This clone appeared a few times. The chain employs TRBV5-1 and TRBJ2-1; D may be TRBD2 (6 bases). V was trimmed by 0 bases and J by 1 base, leaving 11 bases between them. Germline values: CDR1 SGHRS, CDR2 YFSETQ. CDR3 size: 16 residues. Here the CDR3 DNA reads TGCGCCAGCAGCTTGGACCCGGGGACTTCCTACAATGAGCAGTTCTTC. Its protein product is CASSLDPGTSYNEQFF. Drawing the rest from reference TRBV5-1 and TRBJ2-1, the complete variable domain is KAGVTQTPRYLIKTRGQQVTLSCSPISGHRSVSWYQQTPGQGLQFLFEYFSETQRNKGNFPGRFSGRQFSNSRSEMNVSTLELGDSALYLCASSLDPGTSYNEQFFGPGTRLTVL.

The gene calls are TRBV5-4 and TRBJ2-2, with D perhaps TRBD2 (5 bases). The CDR3 is 14 residues long. The V gene lost 2 bases and the J gene lost 5 bases, with 10 bases spanning the gap. Germline CDR1 and CDR2: SGHNT and YYREEE (reference sequence). The CDR3: CASSFPTGTGELFF. In nucleotides, the CDR3 is TGTGCCAGCAGCTTTCCTACGGGGACCGGGGAGCTGTTTTTT.

The V call is TRBV6-1, the J call TRBJ1-1; no clear D gene. V lost 2 bases to trimming and J lost 0 bases, with 10 bases between them. Germline V lookup: CDR1 MNHNS, CDR2 SASEGT. The CDR3 extends over 15 amino acids. CDR3 region: CASSEIIGLNTEAFF. The CDR3 DNA sequence: TGTGCCAGCAGTGAAATAATTGGGCTGAACACTGAAGCTTTCTTT.

This chain joins TRBV6-6 and TRBJ2-5; D is undetermined. Trimming removed 5 bases at V and 3 bases at J, with 10 bases between. Germline V gives CDR1 MNHNY, CDR2 SVGAGI (reference sequence). The CDR3 runs 13 residues. CDR3 region: CASSRRLEETQYF. Written as DNA, the CDR3 is TGTGCCAGCAGTCGACGACTCGAAGAGACCCAGTACTTC.

This chain joins TRBV7-2 and TRBJ1-2; 10 positions match TRBD1. The CDR3 covers 16 residues. The V segment lost 5 bases and the J segment 6 bases; nucleotides outside the gene matches: 12. Germline assignment: CDR1 SGHTA and CDR2 FQGNSA. The CDR3 DNA reads as TGTGCCAGCAGCCCGGGACAGGGGCGGACCGAAGATGGCTACACCTTC. This codes for CASSPGQGRTEDGYTF.

The gene calls are TRBV5-5 and TRBJ2-7; 7 positions match TRBD2. This CDR3 region has 15 residues. V was pared by 4 bases and J by 4 bases, with 11 bases of the junction left unmatched. Germline V CDR1 and CDR2: SGHKS, YYEKEE (reference sequence). The DNA for the CDR3 is TGTGCCAGCAGCACAGGAGGCCAGGGACTATACGAGCAGTACTTC. Its protein product is CASSTGGQGLYEQYF.

This sequence joins TRBV18 and TRBJ2-7; maybe TRBD1 (5 bases). This CDR3 has 16 residues. V shed 3 bases and J shed 6 bases, with 21 bases lying between them. Looked up from germline, CDR1 is KGHSH and CDR2 is LQKENI. CDR3 nucleotides: TGTGCCAGCTCACCTCGTTTAGGACAAAGTTTGAGCGAGCAGTACTTC. This gives the protein CASSPRLGQSLSEQYF.

This chain connects TRBV29-1 to TRBJ2-3, with a tentative D call TRBD2 (6 bases). Trimming cost V 3 bases and J 4 bases, with 17 bases left between them. This CDR3 is 15 amino acids long. Germline V gene sequence: CDR1 SQVTM, CDR2 ANQGSEA. CDR3 DNA: TGCAGCGTTGACTCTGGCCTAGCGCGGGCAGATACGCAGTATTTT. It yields the protein CSVDSGLARADTQYF.

J is TRBJ2-3 and V is TRBV29-1; 7 bases are shared with TRBD2. The germline CDR1 and CDR2 sequences are SQVTM and ANQGSEA. Trimming took 0 bases from V and 2 from J; bases not matched to a gene: 8. The CDR3 spans 16 residues. CDR3 protein: CSVEDRLAATTDTQYF. CDR3 sequence (DNA): TGCAGCGTTGAAGATCGGCTAGCGGCGACCACAGATACGCAGTATTTT.

CDR3 residues: CASINRQDPNYGYTF. DNA for the CDR3: TGTGCCAGCATCAACCGACAGGACCCCAACTATGGCTACACCTTC. The genes are TRBV5-4 and TRBJ1-2, with D perhaps matching TRBD1 (6 bases). Per germline, CDR1 SGHNT and CDR2 YYREEE (reference sequence). The V gene lost 6 bases and the J gene lost 2 bases, with 17 bases spanning the gap. This CDR3 has 15 amino acids.

This sequence joins TRBV24-1 and TRBJ1-2; D ambiguous. This CDR3 region has 13 residues. Germline V gene lookup returns CDR1 KGHDR and CDR2 SFDVKD. V lost 5 bases, J lost 2 bases, and 8 bases lay in between. CDR3 in DNA: TGTGCCACCAGTGGGAGGGTGAACTATGGCTACACCTTC. Its translation is CATSGRVNYGYTF.

J is TRBJ2-1 and V is TRBV7-2; 8 bases fit TRBD2. V lost 5 bases to trimming and J lost 7 bases; unmatched junction nucleotides: 10. CDR1 is SGHTA and CDR2 is FQGNSA in the germline V gene. The CDR3 runs to 15 residues. The CDR3 loop reads CASSPPGGPGNEQFF. DNA for the CDR3: TGTGCCAGCAGCCCCCCGGGGGGGCCAGGGAATGAGCAGTTCTTC. The full variable domain, completed using reference TRBV7-2 and TRBJ2-1, is GAGVSQSPSNKVTEKGKDVELRCDPISGHTALYWYRQSLGQGLEFLIYFQGNSAPDKSGLPSDRFSAERTGGSVSTLTIQRTQQEDSAVYLCASSPPGGPGNEQFFGPGTRLTVL.

On this clone itself: At the DNA level, this CDR3 is encoded by other sequences in the same sample as well. This chain joins TRBV7-2 and TRBJ2-7, with 7 bases that match TRBD2. V dropped 1 base and J dropped 10; count of bases not matched to a gene: 1. The CDR3 is 11 amino acids. CDR1 is SGHTA, CDR2 FQGNSA, per germline. CDR3 residues: CASSLGGGQYF. The CDR3 DNA is TGTGCCAGCAGCTTAGGGGGGGGACAGTACTTC.

This clone was seen a few times. The rearrangement joins TRBV2 to TRBJ2-1; 12 bases match TRBD2. J was trimmed by 8 bases and V by 2 bases; bases with no gene match: 10. The V gene's germline CDR1 is SNHLY and CDR2 FYNNEI. This CDR3 region has 17 residues. The CDR3 DNA follows: TGTGCCAGCAGTGAAAGGGGCCTAGCGGGAGGGGCCGATGAGCAGTTCTTC. It yields the protein CASSERGLAGGADEQFF. Full variable domain (outside the CDR3, taken from reference TRBV2 and TRBJ2-1): EPEVTQTPSHQVTQMGQEVILRCVPISNHLYFYWYRQILGQKVEFLVSFYNNEISEKSEIFDDQFSVERPDGSNFTLKIRSTKLEDSAMYFCASSERGLAGGADEQFFGPGTRLTVL.

This chain uses TRBV6-5 with TRBJ2-1, with 14 bases fitting TRBD2. Looked up from germline, CDR1 is MNHEY and CDR2 is SVGAGI. The trim removed 4 bases at V and 6 bases at J, leaving 2 bases unmatched. The CDR3 totals 15 residues. In nucleotides, the CDR3 is TGTGCCAGCAGTTCGGGACTAGCGGGAGCCAATGAGCAGTTCTTC. This codes for CASSSGLAGANEQFF.

Concerning this clone itself: The identical CDR3 is also encoded by other nucleotide sequences in the sample. The chain uses TRBV7-9 and TRBJ1-1; TRBD1 matches 8 bases. The V gene end was trimmed by 3 bases and the J gene end by 1 base; junction bases not matched to a gene: 1. The CDR3 is 14 amino acids. Germline CDR1 and CDR2: SEHNR and FQNEAQ (reference sequence). The CDR3 is CASSLGTGNTEAFF. The CDR3 coding sequence is TGTGCCAGCAGCTTGGGGACAGGGAACACTGAAGCTTTCTTT.